Listed below are T cell receptor beta chains from one sample, sequenced in a study of glioma-infiltrating T cells. TCRdb re-analysed the multiplex PCR reads in MiXCR, keeping a single row per CDR3 protein. The sample has 90,000 to 100,000 distinct CDR3 sequences, roughly 40% seen once. The sample taken for sequencing was glioma tissue, nonneoplastic brain tissue, or PBMCs (not recorded which). The receptors stem from a human donor with low-grade glioma or glioblastoma, undergoing nonglioma brain surgery, or in good health (not recorded which). The CDR3 runs from the conserved cysteine through the conserved F or W. Fields, in order: V gene, J gene, clone size, D gene, CDR3 DNA, CDR3 protein. D genes are given only for firm matches. Expanded clones get a size class; other rows say once, few or many, or leave the size out.

TRBV5-4	TRBJ2-7	many	TRBD1	TGTGCCAGCAGTCGGACAGGGGGCTTCTACGAGCAGTACTTC	CASSRTGGFYEQYF
TRBV28	TRBJ2-7	many	.	TGTGCCAGCAGTTTAGCCGATCAGGGACGGTACGAGCAGTACTTC	CASSLADQGRYEQYF
TRBV7-8	TRBJ2-3	many	.	TGTGCCAGCAGCCAAGACAGTAGTACCACAGATACGCAGTATTTT	CASSQDSSTTDTQYF
TRBV12-3/TRBV12-4	TRBJ1-1	many	.	TGTGCCAGCAGCCCTAGTGGAAGGAACACTGAAGCTTTCTTT	CASSPSGRNTEAFF
TRBV29-1	TRBJ2-5	.	TRBD2	TGCAGCGCCCCTGGGGGGGGGGGTGGAGAGACCCAGTACTTC	CSAPGGGGGETQYF
TRBV28	TRBJ2-7	.	.	TGTGCCAGCAGTTTGTGGCGCAATGTGGAGCAGTACTTC	CASSLWRNVEQYF
TRBV24-1	TRBJ1-1	.	.	TGTGCCACCAGTGACCCGGGACAATTCTTCTTT	CATSDPGQFFF
TRBV20-1	TRBJ1-5	once	.	TGCAGTGCTACATCAGGGTATAGCGATCAGCCCCAGCATTTT	CSATSGYSDQPQHF
TRBV27	TRBJ2-3	many	TRBD1	TGTGCCAGCAGTTTGTCGGGACAGGGGGCTGTAGATACGCAGTATTTT	CASSLSGQGAVDTQYF
TRBV2	TRBJ2-7	many	.	TGTGCCAGCTCATTCCATGAGCAGTACTTC	CASSFHEQYF
TRBV12-3/TRBV12-4	TRBJ1-4	many	TRBD1	TGTGCCAGCAGTCCAGGGGGGTCTAATGAAAAACTGTTTTTT	CASSPGGSNEKLFF
TRBV20-1	TRBJ1-2	.	TRBD1	TGCAGTGCTAGCGATCCCCGGACAGGGTTCTTCTACGGCTACACCTTC	CSASDPRTGFFYGYTF
TRBV20-1	TRBJ2-1	many	.	TGCAGTGCTACCCGTAGGGGGGAGGGTTACAATGAGCAGTTCTTC	CSATRRGEGYNEQFF
TRBV7-6	TRBJ2-1	many	.	TGTGCCAGCAGCGCCTTAAAGGGGACTGGGATGAGAGGTTACAATGAGCAGTTCTTC	CASSALKGTGMRGYNEQFF
TRBV6-6	TRBJ2-1	many	.	TGTGCCAGCAGTTACAGAAGCTCCTACAATGAGCAGTTCTTC	CASSYRSSYNEQFF
TRBV7-9	TRBJ2-1	.	.	.	CASSFYICSAQSAVYNEQFF
TRBV11-2	TRBJ2-3	many	TRBD2	TGTGCCAGCAGCTTACGTCCAACGGGGGGACTCTTAAGCACAGATACGCAGTATTTT	CASSLRPTGGLLSTDTQYF
TRBV5-1	TRBJ2-2	many	.	TGCGCCAGCAGCTTGGGTTTCAAGACGAACACCGGGGAGCTGTTTTTT	CASSLGFKTNTGELFF
TRBV3-1	TRBJ2-5	.	.	TGTGCCAGCAGCCAAGCTATAGGAGGGGAGACTAGGGCCTTC	CASSQAIGGETRAF
TRBV10-3	TRBJ2-7	many	TRBD1	TGTGCCATCAGTGATGGGGGACAGGGATCAACCGAGCAGTACTTC	CAISDGGQGSTEQYF
TRBV6-2/TRBV6-3	TRBJ1-1	many	TRBD1	TGTGCCAGCAGATCACTGGGACAGGGGACTACTGAAGCTTTCTTT	CASRSLGQGTTEAFF
TRBV30	TRBJ1-1	few	.	TGTGCCTGGGGGACCGGGCCTCTGAACACTGAAGCTTTCTTT	CAWGTGPLNTEAFF
TRBV6-6	TRBJ1-4	many	.	TGTGCCAGCAGTTACTCTCCCGAAGACAATGAAAAACTGTTTTTT	CASSYSPEDNEKLFF
TRBV3-1	TRBJ2-7	.	.	TGTGCCAGCAGCCAACGTGGGATTAGAGGGGAGGTGCACTTC	CASSQRGIRGEVHF
TRBV29-1	TRBJ2-5	.	.	TGCAGCGTTGGGCGGGGCCAAGACACCCAGTACTTC	CSVGRGQDTQYF
TRBV20-1	TRBJ1-2	many	TRBD1	TGCAGTGCTCGGGACAGGGGACGAGGGGACTATGGCTACACCTTC	CSARDRGRGDYGYTF
TRBV2	TRBJ1-5	medium-sized	TRBD1	TGTGCCAGCAGGGGACAGGGGGAGGATCAGCCCCAGCATTTT	CASRGQGEDQPQHF
TRBV28	TRBJ2-1	many	TRBD1	TGTGCCAGCACGCCAGCCGGGACAGGGTTGAGAAATGAGCAGTTCTTC	CASTPAGTGLRNEQFF
TRBV7-2	TRBJ2-1	many	.	TGTGCCAGCAGCCCAAAGCCAGGGGTCAGTGAGCAGTTCTTC	CASSPKPGVSEQFF
TRBV20-1	TRBJ1-1	many	.	TGCAGTGCTCGAACAACCCAGACGAACACTGAAGCTTTCTTT	CSARTTQTNTEAFF
TRBV20-1	TRBJ1-1	many	.	TGCAGTCTTTTATGGAACACTGAAGCTTTCTTT	CSLLWNTEAFF
TRBV27	TRBJ2-3	.	.	TGTGCCAGCAGCCCAACGTACAGAAGTGGTATAACGCAGTATTTT	CASSPTYRSGITQYF
TRBV3-1	TRBJ2-1	many	.	TGTGCCAGCAGCCAAGAGTGTGAGCAGTTCTTC	CASSQECEQFF
TRBV4-1	TRBJ2-5	once	TRBD2	TGCGCCAGCAGCAGGCCCCCGAGCGGGAGGGTACAGGAGACCCAGTACTTC	CASSRPPSGRVQETQYF
TRBV4-2	TRBJ1-1	.	.	TGTGCCAGCGGCCAAGGAGGTAAAGCTTTCTTT	CASGQGGKAFF
TRBV6-1	TRBJ1-5	.	TRBD1	TGTGCCAGCAGTGAGGGCGGGACAGGCCATCAGCCCCAGCATTTT	CASSEGGTGHQPQHF
TRBV12-3/TRBV12-4	TRBJ1-4	many	TRBD1	TGTGCCAGCAGCCGGATTTTCGGGACAGGGAATGAAAAACTGTTTTTT	CASSRIFGTGNEKLFF
TRBV6-1	TRBJ2-7	many	TRBD1	TGTGCCAGCAGTGTCGGACAGGGCCCCAACTACGAGCAGTACTTC	CASSVGQGPNYEQYF
TRBV19	TRBJ1-2	many	.	TGTGCCAGTAGTATCGAGATCTCCAACTATGGCTACACCTTC	CASSIEISNYGYTF
TRBV2	TRBJ2-3	many	TRBD1	TGTGCCAGCAGTGGGACAGGGGACCACACAGATACGCAGTATTTT	CASSGTGDHTDTQYF
TRBV6-2/TRBV6-3	TRBJ2-7	many	.	TGTGCCAGCACTACCCTCGGGCTTTGGCCTTTCGAGCAGTACTTC	CASTTLGLWPFEQYF
TRBV7-2	TRBJ2-7	many	.	TGTGCCAGCAGCTTTTCAATCCGAGACTACGAGCAGTACTTC	CASSFSIRDYEQYF
TRBV28	TRBJ1-1	.	TRBD1	TGTGCCAGTAAAACAGGGGTCATCGCCGAGGTCACCGAAGCTTTCTTT	CASKTGVIAEVTEAFF
TRBV29-1	TRBJ2-7	many	TRBD2	TGCAGCGGGGGACTAGCGGGAGGGCACGAGCAGTACTTC	CSGGLAGGHEQYF
TRBV6-2/TRBV6-3	TRBJ1-4	many	.	TGTGCCAGCAATTCTCGGGGGTCCACTAATGAAAAACTGTTTTTT	CASNSRGSTNEKLFF
TRBV5-1	TRBJ1-4	many	.	TGCGCCAGCAGCTCCTCAGTGAGCGGTGCAACTAATGAAAAACTGTTTTTT	CASSSSVSGATNEKLFF
TRBV5-4	TRBJ2-3	many	.	TGTGCCAGCAGCTTGGCCGTCCAGACTTTGACAGATACGCAGTATTTT	CASSLAVQTLTDTQYF
TRBV6-9	TRBJ2-7	.	.	TGTGCCAGCAGTTTACCGAACGGGGGGCGGGGCGAGCAGTTTTTC	CASSLPNGGRGEQFF
TRBV20-1	TRBJ1-3	.	TRBD1	TGCGGCGAACGGGACAGCCGTTCCTCTGGAAACGCCATATATTTT	CGERDSRSSGNAIYF
TRBV7-9	TRBJ2-7	.	.	TGTGCCAGCAGCTTAGCGGGCAGGGGGGCACCCTACGAGCAGTACTTC	CASSLAGRGAPYEQYF
TRBV20-1	TRBJ2-3	.	TRBD2	TGCAGTGCTAGCGGGGGGGATTACAATGAGCAGTATTTT	CSASGGDYNEQYF
TRBV28	TRBJ2-5	many	TRBD2	TGTGCCAGCAGTTCAGCTGCAGCGGGGGGGCTGGAGACCCAGTACTTC	CASSSAAAGGLETQYF
TRBV4-1	TRBJ2-3	.	.	TGCGCCAGCAGCTTGGGAGTGAGCACAGATACGCAGTATTTT	CASSLGVSTDTQYF
TRBV29-1	TRBJ2-3	many	.	TGCAGCGTTGAAGGGCTGGGAGCTAGCACAGATACGCAGTATTTT	CSVEGLGASTDTQYF